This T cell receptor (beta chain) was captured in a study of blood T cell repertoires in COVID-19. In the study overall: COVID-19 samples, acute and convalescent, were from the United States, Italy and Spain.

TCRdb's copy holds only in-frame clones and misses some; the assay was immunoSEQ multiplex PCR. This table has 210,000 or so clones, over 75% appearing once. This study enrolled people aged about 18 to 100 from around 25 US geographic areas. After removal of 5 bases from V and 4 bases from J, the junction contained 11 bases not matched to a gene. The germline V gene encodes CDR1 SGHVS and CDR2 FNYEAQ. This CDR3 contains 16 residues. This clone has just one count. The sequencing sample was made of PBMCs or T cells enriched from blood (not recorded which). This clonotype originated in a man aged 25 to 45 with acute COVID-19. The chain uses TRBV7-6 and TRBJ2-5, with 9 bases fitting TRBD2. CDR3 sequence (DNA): TGTGCCAGCAGCCCCACAGGCGGGGGGGCCTCAGAGACCCAGTACTTC. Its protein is CASSPTGGGASETQYF.